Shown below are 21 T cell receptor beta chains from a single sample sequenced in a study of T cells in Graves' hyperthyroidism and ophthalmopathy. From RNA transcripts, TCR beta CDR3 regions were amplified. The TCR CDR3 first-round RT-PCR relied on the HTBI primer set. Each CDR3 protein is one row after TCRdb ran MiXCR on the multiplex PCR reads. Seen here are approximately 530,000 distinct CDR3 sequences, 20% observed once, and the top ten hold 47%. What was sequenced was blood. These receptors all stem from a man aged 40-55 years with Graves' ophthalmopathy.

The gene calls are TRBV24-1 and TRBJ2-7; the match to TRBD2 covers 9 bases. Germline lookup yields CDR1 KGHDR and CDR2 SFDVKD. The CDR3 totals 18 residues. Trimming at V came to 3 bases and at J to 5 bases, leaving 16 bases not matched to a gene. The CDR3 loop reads CATSDPSSGLAGVDEQYF. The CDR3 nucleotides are TGTGCCACCAGTGATCCATCCTCGGGACTAGCAGGTGTCGACGAGCAGTACTTC.

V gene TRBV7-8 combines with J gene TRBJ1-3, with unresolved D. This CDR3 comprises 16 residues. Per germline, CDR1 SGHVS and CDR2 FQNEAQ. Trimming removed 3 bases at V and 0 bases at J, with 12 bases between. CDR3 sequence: CASSLRTDRSGNTIYF. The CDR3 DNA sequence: TGTGCCAGCAGCTTGCGAACGGACCGCTCTGGAAACACCATATATTTT.

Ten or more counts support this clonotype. The CDR3 DNA is TGCAGTGCTAGACTAGCGGGAGCAGGTACAGATACGCAGTATTTT. Translating it yields CSARLAGAGTDTQYF. This sequence joins TRBV20-1 and TRBJ2-3, with TRBD2 matching over 10 bases. Unmatched junction bases numbered 5, after V lost 2 bases and J lost 3 bases. CDR1 and CDR2 (germline): DFQATT, SNEGSKA (reference sequence). CDR3 length: 15 residues.

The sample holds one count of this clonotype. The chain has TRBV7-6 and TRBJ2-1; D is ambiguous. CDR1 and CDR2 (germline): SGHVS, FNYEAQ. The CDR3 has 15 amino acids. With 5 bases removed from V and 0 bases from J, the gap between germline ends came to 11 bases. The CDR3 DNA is TGTGCCAGCAGCCCTACCATCTACTCCTACAATGAGCAGTTCTTC. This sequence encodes CASSPTIYSYNEQFF.

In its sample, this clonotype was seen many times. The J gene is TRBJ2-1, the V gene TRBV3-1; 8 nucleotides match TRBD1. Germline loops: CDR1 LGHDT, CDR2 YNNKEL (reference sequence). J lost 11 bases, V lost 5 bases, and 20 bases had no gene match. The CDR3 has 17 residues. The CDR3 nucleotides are TGTGCCAGCAGCTTCCCATTGACCGGGACAGGAGTAGGTCAGCAGTTCTTC. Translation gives CASSFPLTGTGVGQQFF.

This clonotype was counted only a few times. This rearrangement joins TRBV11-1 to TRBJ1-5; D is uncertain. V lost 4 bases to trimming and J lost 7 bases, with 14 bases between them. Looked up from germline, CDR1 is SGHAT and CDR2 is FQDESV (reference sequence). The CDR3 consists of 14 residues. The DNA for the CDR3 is TGTGCCAGCAGCTCGTACGTGTCGGACCAGCCCCAGCATTTT. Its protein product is CASSSYVSDQPQHF.

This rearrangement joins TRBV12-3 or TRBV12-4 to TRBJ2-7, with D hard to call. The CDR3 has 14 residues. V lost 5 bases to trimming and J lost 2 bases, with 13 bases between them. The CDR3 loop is CASSHDGGAYEQYF. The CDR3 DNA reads TGTGCCAGCAGTCACGACGGTGGGGCCTACGAGCAGTACTTC.

DNA of the CDR3: TGCAGTGCTCGGGGGACTGGCCAGGAGAATGAGCAGTTCTTC. The encoded protein is CSARGTGQENEQFF. The J gene is TRBJ2-1, the V gene TRBV20-1; maybe TRBD2 (6 bases). Germline-derived CDR1 and CDR2 are DFQATT and SNEGSKA (reference sequence). V dropped 5 bases and J dropped 7 bases, with 18 bases sitting between them. The CDR3 loop spans 14 amino acids.

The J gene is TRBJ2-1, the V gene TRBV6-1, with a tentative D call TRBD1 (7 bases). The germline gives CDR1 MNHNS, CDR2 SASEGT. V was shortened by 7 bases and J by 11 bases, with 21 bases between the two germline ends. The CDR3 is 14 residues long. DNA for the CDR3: TGTGCCAGCATGAGGGGGGACAGAGCCGAGCAGCAGTTCTTC. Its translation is CASMRGDRAEQQFF.

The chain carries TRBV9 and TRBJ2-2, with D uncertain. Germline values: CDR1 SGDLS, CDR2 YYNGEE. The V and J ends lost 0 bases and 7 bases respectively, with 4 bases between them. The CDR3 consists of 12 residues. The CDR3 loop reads CASSVVIGELFF. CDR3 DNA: TGTGCCAGCAGCGTAGTCATCGGGGAGCTGTTTTTT.

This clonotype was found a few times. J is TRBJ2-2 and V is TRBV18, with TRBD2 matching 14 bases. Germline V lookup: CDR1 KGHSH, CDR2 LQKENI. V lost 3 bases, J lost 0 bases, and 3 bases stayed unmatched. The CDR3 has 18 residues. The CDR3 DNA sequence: TGTGCCAGCTCACCGCGGACTAGCGGGGGGCCGAACACCGGGGAGCTGTTTTTT. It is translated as CASSPRTSGGPNTGELFF.

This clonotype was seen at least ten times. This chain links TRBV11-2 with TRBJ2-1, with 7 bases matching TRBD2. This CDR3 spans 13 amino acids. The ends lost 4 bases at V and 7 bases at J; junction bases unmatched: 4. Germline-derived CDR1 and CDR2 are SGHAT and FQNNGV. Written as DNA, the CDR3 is TGTGCCAGCAGCTGGGGGGGGGATAATGAGCAGTTCTTC. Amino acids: CASSWGGDNEQFF.

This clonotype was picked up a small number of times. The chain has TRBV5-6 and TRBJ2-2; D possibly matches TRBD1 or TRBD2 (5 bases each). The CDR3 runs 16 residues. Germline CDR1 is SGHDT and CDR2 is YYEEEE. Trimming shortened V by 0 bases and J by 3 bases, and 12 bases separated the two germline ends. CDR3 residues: CASSLGRDPYTGELFF. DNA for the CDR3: TGTGCCAGCAGCTTGGGCAGGGACCCCTACACCGGGGAGCTGTTTTTT.

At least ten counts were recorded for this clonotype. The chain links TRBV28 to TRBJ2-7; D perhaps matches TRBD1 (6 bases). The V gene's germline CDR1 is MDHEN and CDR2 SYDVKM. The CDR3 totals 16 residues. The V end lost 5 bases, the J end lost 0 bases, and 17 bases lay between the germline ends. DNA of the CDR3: TGTGCCAGCAGTCCACCACAGGGAACTAGCTCCTACGAGCAGTACTTC. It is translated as CASSPPQGTSSYEQYF.

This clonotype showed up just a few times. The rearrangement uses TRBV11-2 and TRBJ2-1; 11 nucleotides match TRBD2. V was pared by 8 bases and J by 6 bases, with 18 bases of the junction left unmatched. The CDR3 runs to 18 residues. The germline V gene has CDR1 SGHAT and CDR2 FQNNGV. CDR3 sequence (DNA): TGTGCCAGCGGATACCCCCCTACCGGGACTAGCGGAATCAATGAGCAGTTCTTC. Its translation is CASGYPPTGTSGINEQFF.

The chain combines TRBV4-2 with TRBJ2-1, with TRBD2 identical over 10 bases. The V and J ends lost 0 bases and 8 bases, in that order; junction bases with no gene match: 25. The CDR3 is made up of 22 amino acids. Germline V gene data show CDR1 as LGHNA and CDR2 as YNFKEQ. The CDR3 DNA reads TGTGCCAGCAGCCAAGAGTCTATAGCCGGGACTAGCGTCCCGGTTCCACCCGATGAGCAGTTCTTC. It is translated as CASSQESIAGTSVPVPPDEQFF.

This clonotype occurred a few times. The CDR3 loop reads CAWSIDRFRGYTF. CDR3 DNA sequence: TGTGCCTGGAGTATTGACCGGTTCAGGGGCTACACCTTC. The chain links TRBV30 to TRBJ1-2, with no clear D. The length of the CDR3 is 13 residues. Germline CDR1 is GTSNPN and CDR2 is SVGIG (reference sequence). The V and J ends lost 2 bases and 8 bases respectively, with 15 bases between them.

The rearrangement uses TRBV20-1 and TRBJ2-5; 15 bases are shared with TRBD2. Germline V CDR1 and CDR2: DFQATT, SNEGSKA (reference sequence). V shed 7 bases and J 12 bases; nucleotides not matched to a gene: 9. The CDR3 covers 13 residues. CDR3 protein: CSVTGLAGGSEYF. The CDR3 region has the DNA TGCAGTGTAACGGGACTAGCGGGAGGATCGGAGTACTTC.

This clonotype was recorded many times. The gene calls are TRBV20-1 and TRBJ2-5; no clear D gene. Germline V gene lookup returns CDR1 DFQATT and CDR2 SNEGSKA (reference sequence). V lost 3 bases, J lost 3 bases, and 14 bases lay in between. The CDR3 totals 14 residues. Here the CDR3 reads CSARAFSEKETQYF. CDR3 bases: TGCAGTGCTAGGGCCTTCTCGGAGAAAGAGACCCAGTACTTC.

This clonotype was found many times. DNA for the CDR3: TGTGCCAGCAGAGGTAGGGTCTCCTACGAGCAGTACTTC. Its protein is CASRGRVSYEQYF. The rearrangement links TRBV27 to TRBJ2-7; D gene uncertain. Germline V gene sequence: CDR1 MNHEY, CDR2 SMNVEV (reference sequence). CDR3 length equals 13 residues. Trimming cost V 6 bases and J 0 bases, with 9 bases left between them.

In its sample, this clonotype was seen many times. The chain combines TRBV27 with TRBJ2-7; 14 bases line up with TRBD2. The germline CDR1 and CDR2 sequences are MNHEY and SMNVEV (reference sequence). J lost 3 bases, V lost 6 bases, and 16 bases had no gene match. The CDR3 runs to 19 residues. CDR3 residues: CASSLLSGTSGGHRYEQYF. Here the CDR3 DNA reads TGTGCCAGCAGCCTCCTCTCCGGGACTAGCGGGGGTCATCGCTACGAGCAGTACTTC.